One and the same sample provided the 24 T cell receptor beta chains below, sequenced in a study of CD8 T cells in Susac syndrome. Random-hexamer reverse transcription was applied to roughly 0.45 to 1 ug RNA. In TCRdb, the immunoSEQ multiplex PCR reads were re-called with MiXCR into one record per CDR3 protein. Of 200,000 to 250,000 distinct CDR3 sequences in the sample, 94% were seen once. The sequenced material came from CD4+ T cells from PBMCs. The origin of the receptors is a human donor with Susac syndrome.

The chain has TRBV4-1 and TRBJ1-5; TRBD1 agrees at 9 bases. Looked up from germline, CDR1 is MGHRA and CDR2 is YSYEKL. Trimming at V came to 5 bases and at J to 2 bases, leaving 19 bases not matched to a gene. This CDR3 spans 20 amino acids. The CDR3 nucleotides are TGCGCCAGCAGCGCTATGACCGGGACAGGGAAAAAAGGCGGCAATCAGCCCCAGCATTTT. Translating it yields CASSAMTGTGKKGGNQPQHF.

V and J are TRBV12-3 or TRBV12-4 and TRBJ1-5, with D unclear. The CDR3 has 14 residues. V was clipped by 5 bases and J by 0 bases, with 8 bases between them. The CDR3 sequence: CASSVTYSNQPQHF. CDR3 sequence (DNA): TGTGCCAGCAGTGTCACATATAGCAATCAGCCCCAGCATTTT.

This chain links TRBV18 with TRBJ1-2; perhaps TRBD1 as D (6 bases). The V gene's germline CDR1 is KGHSH and CDR2 LQKENI. Trimming cost V 3 bases and J 4 bases, with 15 bases left between them. There are 15 residues in the CDR3. Written as DNA, the CDR3 is TGTGCCAGCTCACCCCCCTCGGACAGCCTCTATGGCTACACCTTC. Its protein product is CASSPPSDSLYGYTF.

The V and J genes are TRBV30 and TRBJ2-7; D may be TRBD1 (5 bases). Between the trimmed V and J ends, which lost 0 bases and 7 bases, there was a span of 13 bases. Per germline, CDR1 GTSNPN and CDR2 SVGIG (reference sequence). The CDR3 totals 13 residues. The CDR3 nucleotides are TGTGCCTGGAGTGTAGCCAGGGTGGCGGAGCAGTACTTC. Its translation: CAWSVARVAEQYF.

V and J are TRBV7-2 and TRBJ1-2; possible D gene TRBD1, 5 bases. Trimming took 4 bases from V and 0 from J, leaving 6 bases between them. Germline V gives CDR1 SGHTA, CDR2 FQGNSA. The CDR3 runs to 13 residues. CDR3 amino acids: CASSSRANYGYTF. The CDR3 bases are TGTGCCAGCAGCTCCAGGGCTAACTATGGCTACACCTTC.

V and J are TRBV30 and TRBJ2-3, with D unresolved. Germline V gene sequence: CDR1 GTSNPN, CDR2 SVGIG (reference sequence). This CDR3 comprises 15 residues. The V end lost 0 bases, the J end lost 0 bases, and 10 bases lay between the germline ends. For the CDR3, the DNA is TGTGCCTGGAGTGTATTGGGCAGAAGCACAGATACGCAGTATTTT. Its protein product is CAWSVLGRSTDTQYF.

The J gene is TRBJ2-5, the V gene TRBV20-1; D gene uncertain. This CDR3 is built from 11 residues. Trimming took off 3 bases at V and 3 bases at J, with 5 bases between the two ends. Germline values: CDR1 DFQATT, CDR2 SNEGSKA (reference sequence). Written as DNA, the CDR3 is TGCAGTGCTAGGCCGGAAGAGACCCAGTACTTC. The encoded protein is CSARPEETQYF.

The chain joins TRBV20-1 to TRBJ1-1; D gene ambiguous. The CDR3 extends over 15 amino acids. Germline V gives CDR1 DFQATT, CDR2 SNEGSKA (reference sequence). V was shortened by 0 bases and J by 0 bases, with 11 bases between the two germline ends. The CDR3 DNA reads TGCAGTGCTAGAGATCGTCTGGCCCTGAACACTGAAGCTTTCTTT. Translating it yields CSARDRLALNTEAFF.

The chain couples TRBV11-2 to TRBJ1-1; D is possibly TRBD1 (5 bases). This CDR3 region has 13 residues. V gave up 4 bases and J gave up 5 bases, with 11 bases separating them. Germline loops: CDR1 SGHAT, CDR2 FQNNGV. For the CDR3, the DNA is TGTGCCAGCAGCTCCGGGGGGAGGACTGAAGCTTTCTTT. Translating gives CASSSGGRTEAFF.

The V and J genes are TRBV9 and TRBJ1-6, with TRBD1 matching over 7 bases. Germline CDR1 reads SGDLS; CDR2 reads YYNGEE. With V trimmed by 2 bases and J by 8 bases, 4 bases remained unmatched. The CDR3 spans 14 residues. The CDR3 loop is CASSVDRRDSPLHF. The CDR3 region has the DNA TGTGCCAGCAGCGTGGACAGGAGGGATTCACCCCTCCACTTT.

This rearrangement joins TRBV11-2 to TRBJ2-3; D remains ambiguous. The germline V gene has CDR1 SGHAT and CDR2 FQNNGV. This CDR3 is 15 amino acids long. V lost 0 bases and J 0 bases, leaving 7 bases between the germline ends. CDR3 sequence (DNA): TGTGCCAGCAGCTTAGATCCTGGAAGCACAGATACGCAGTATTTT. Protein product: CASSLDPGSTDTQYF.

The V call is TRBV7-2, the J call TRBJ1-2, with D possibly being TRBD1 (6 bases). The V gene lost 7 bases and the J gene lost 3 bases, with 15 bases spanning the gap. This CDR3 contains 14 residues. The germline V gene encodes CDR1 SGHTA and CDR2 FQGNSA. The CDR3 DNA is TGTGCCAGCACCTCCCCAGGGGTAGACTATGGCTACACCTTC. It codes for CASTSPGVDYGYTF.

This clonotype was recorded once. This chain uses TRBV4-3 with TRBJ2-1; 7 nucleotides align to TRBD2. This CDR3 region has 17 residues. After removal of 0 bases from V and 6 bases from J, the junction contained 11 bases not matched to a gene. Germline CDR1 is LGHNA and CDR2 is YSLEER. CDR3 nucleotide sequence: TGCGCCAGCAGCCAAGATCCAGCGGGGTCCGTTCTCAATGAGCAGTTCTTC. Translation gives CASSQDPAGSVLNEQFF.

The gene calls are TRBV20-1 and TRBJ1-2; perhaps TRBD1 as D (6 bases). This CDR3 has 13 residues. V was clipped by 3 bases and J by 5 bases, with 13 bases between them. Germline CDR1 and CDR2: DFQATT and SNEGSKA (reference sequence). The CDR3 region is CSASGGGRYGYTF. The DNA of the CDR3 is TGCAGTGCTAGCGGGGGCGGGAGATATGGCTACACCTTC.

The rearrangement joins TRBV2 to TRBJ1-1; D not resolved. V was cut by 0 bases and J by 6 bases, with 17 bases left in between. This CDR3 spans 16 amino acids. Germline V gene lookup returns CDR1 SNHLY and CDR2 FYNNEI. For the CDR3, the DNA is TGTGCCAGCAGTGAAGCGCATGGAACGTTCCGGGCTGAAGCTTTCTTT. Its translation: CASSEAHGTFRAEAFF.

This chain joins TRBV7-3 and TRBJ2-5; no clear D. In germline, CDR1 is SGHTA, CDR2 FQGTGA. The ends were cut back, 4 bases at V and 3 bases at J, with 9 bases in the middle. CDR3 length equals 13 residues. CDR3 sequence reads: CASSSQVKETQYF. The CDR3 DNA is TGTGCCAGCAGCTCCCAGGTTAAAGAGACCCAGTACTTC.

The chain joins TRBV30 to TRBJ1-2; no firm D call. From germline, CDR1 is GTSNPN and CDR2 SVGIG (reference sequence). The ends were cut back, 1 base at V and 7 bases at J, with 22 bases in the middle. The CDR3 extends over 16 amino acids. CDR3 nucleotides: TGTGCCTGGAGTGGTGCCGGGCCCCGTGGCCCACTTGGCTACACCTTC. Translation gives CAWSGAGPRGPLGYTF.

The CDR3 DNA follows: TGTGCCAGCAGCAGTACTAGCGCCCAAGAGACCCAGTACTTC. It encodes CASSSTSAQETQYF. The chain joins TRBV7-2 to TRBJ2-5, with TRBD2 identical over 7 bases. The length of the CDR3 is 14 residues. J lost 1 base, V lost 5 bases, and 4 bases had no gene match. Germline loops: CDR1 SGHTA, CDR2 FQGNSA.

The V call is TRBV9, the J call TRBJ2-1; a weak D match, TRBD2 (5 bases). Germline CDR1 reads SGDLS; CDR2 reads YYNGEE. V lost 4 bases, J lost 6 bases, and 8 bases lay in between. This CDR3 comprises 12 residues. This chain's CDR3 is CASSRGSNEQFF. In DNA, the CDR3 is TGTGCCAGCAGCCGGGGTTCCAATGAGCAGTTCTTC.

The J gene is TRBJ1-1, the V gene TRBV5-4; D unresolved. The V gene lost 2 bases and the J gene lost 0 bases, with 11 bases spanning the gap. This CDR3 contains 15 residues. Germline V CDR1 and CDR2: SGHNT, YYREEE (reference sequence). This chain's CDR3 is CASSFFDRLNTEAFF. CDR3 sequence (DNA): TGTGCCAGCAGCTTTTTTGACCGTCTGAACACTGAAGCTTTCTTT.

V usage is TRBV14 and J usage is TRBJ2-1; maybe TRBD1 (5 bases). CDR1 SGHDN and CDR2 FVKESK come from the germline V gene. The V gene lost 4 bases and the J gene lost 6 bases, with 16 bases spanning the gap. This CDR3 comprises 15 residues. CDR3 coding DNA: TGTGCCAGCAGCCCCAATCAGGGATGGGGCAATGAGCAGTTCTTC. Its protein is CASSPNQGWGNEQFF.

The chain combines TRBV9 with TRBJ2-2, with D possibly TRBD2 on 5 matching bases. Trimming removed 4 bases from V and 8 bases from J, with 18 bases in between. This CDR3 spans 15 amino acids. Germline values: CDR1 SGDLS, CDR2 YYNGEE. The CDR3 coding sequence is TGTGCCAGCAGCCCTAGCAGTAACACCGGAGGGGAGCTGTTTTTT. It translates to CASSPSSNTGGELFF. Using reference TRBV9 and TRBJ2-2 for the parts outside the CDR3, the full variable domain is DSGVTQTPKHLITATGQRVTLRCSPRSGDLSVYWYQQSLDQGLQFLIQYYNGEERAKGNILERFSAQQFPDLHSELNLSSLELGDSALYFCASSPSSNTGGELFFGEGSRLTVL.

In this sample, this clonotype turned up once. V gene TRBV20-1 combines with J gene TRBJ1-6; D remains unclear. There are 15 residues in the CDR3. V gave up 8 bases and J gave up 7 bases, with 21 bases separating them. In germline, CDR1 is DFQATT, CDR2 SNEGSKA (reference sequence). The CDR3 DNA follows: TGCAGTACCGGAGAAGAGGGAGTAGGGAATTCACCCCTCCACTTT. This gives the protein CSTGEEGVGNSPLHF.

The chain has TRBV5-6 and TRBJ1-5; 11 positions match TRBD1. V lost 2 bases, J lost 5 bases, and 6 bases stayed unmatched. CDR1 is SGHDT and CDR2 is YYEEEE in the germline V gene. The length of the CDR3 is 16 residues. Written as DNA, the CDR3 is TGTGCCAGCAGCTTACGGACAGGGGGCCCCGATCAGCCCCAGCATTTT. Encoded protein: CASSLRTGGPDQPQHF.